The clone carrying this TCR beta chain was seen many times. Quantitative 5'-RACE with molecular barcodes was used to make the TCR beta libraries. MiXCR, applied by TCRdb to the 5' RACE reads, yields one record per CDR3 protein. This sample carries around 130,000 distinct CDR3 sequences, approximately 14% of them seen once, and the ten largest clones take 3%. This sample is part of a study of CD8 T cells in ankylosing spondylitis. Per the germline V gene, CDR1 is LGHDT and CDR2 is YNNKEL (reference sequence). The length of the CDR3 is 15 residues. V was pared by 4 bases and J by 3 bases, with 3 bases of the junction left unmatched.

The clonotype was recovered from a female donor with ankylosing spondylitis or in good health (not recorded which). The sequenced material came from blood, either unsorted or a sorted T cell fraction (not recorded which). The gene calls are TRBV3-1 and TRBJ2-2; TRBD2 matches 9 bases. The CDR3 DNA is TGTGCCAGCAGCCTAGCGGGAGCGGACACCGGGGAGCTGTTTTTT. This sequence encodes CASSLAGADTGELFF.